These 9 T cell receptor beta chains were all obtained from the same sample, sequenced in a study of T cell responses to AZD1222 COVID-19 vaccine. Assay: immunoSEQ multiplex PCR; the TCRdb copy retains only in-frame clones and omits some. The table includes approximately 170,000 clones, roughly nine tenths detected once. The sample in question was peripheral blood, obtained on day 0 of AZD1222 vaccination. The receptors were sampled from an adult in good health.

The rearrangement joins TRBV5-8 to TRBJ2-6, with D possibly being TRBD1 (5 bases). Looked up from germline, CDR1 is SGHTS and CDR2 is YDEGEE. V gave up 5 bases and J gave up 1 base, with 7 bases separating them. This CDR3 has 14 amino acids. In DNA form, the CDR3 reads TGTGCCAGCAGTGGGGCTTCTGGGGCCAACGTCCTGACTTTC. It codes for CASSGASGANVLTF. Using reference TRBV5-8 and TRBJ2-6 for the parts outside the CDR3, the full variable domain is EAGVTQSPTHLIKTRGQQATLRCSPISGHTSVYWYQQALGLGLQFLLWYDEGEERNRGNFPPRFSGRQFPNYSSELNVNALELEDSALYLCASSGASGANVLTFGAGSRLTVL.

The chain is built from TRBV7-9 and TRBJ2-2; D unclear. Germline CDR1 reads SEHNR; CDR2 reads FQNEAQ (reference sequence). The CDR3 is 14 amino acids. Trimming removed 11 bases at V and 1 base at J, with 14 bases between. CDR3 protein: CAYPHLGNTGELFF. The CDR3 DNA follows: TGTGCCTATCCGCATCTCGGGAACACCGGGGAGCTGTTTTTT.

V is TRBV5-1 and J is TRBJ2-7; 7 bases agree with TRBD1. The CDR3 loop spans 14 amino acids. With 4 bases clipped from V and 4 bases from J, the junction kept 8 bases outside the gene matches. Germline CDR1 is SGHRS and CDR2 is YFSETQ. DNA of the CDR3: TGCGCCAGCAGCCCCAAACAGGGGTTTTACGAGCAGTACGTC. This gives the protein CASSPKQGFYEQYV.

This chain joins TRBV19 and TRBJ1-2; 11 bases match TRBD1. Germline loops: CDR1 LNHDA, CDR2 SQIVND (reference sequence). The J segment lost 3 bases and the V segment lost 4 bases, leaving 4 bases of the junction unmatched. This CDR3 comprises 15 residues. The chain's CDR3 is CASSSGQGADYGYTF. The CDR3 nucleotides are TGTGCCAGTAGTAGTGGACAGGGGGCGGACTATGGCTACACCTTC.

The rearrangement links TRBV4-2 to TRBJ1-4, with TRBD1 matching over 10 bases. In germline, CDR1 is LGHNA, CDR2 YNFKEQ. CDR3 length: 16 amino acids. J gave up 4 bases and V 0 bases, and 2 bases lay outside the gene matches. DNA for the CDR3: TGTGCCAGCAGCCAAGACGGGACAGGGGATAATGAAAAACTGTTTTTT. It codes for CASSQDGTGDNEKLFF.

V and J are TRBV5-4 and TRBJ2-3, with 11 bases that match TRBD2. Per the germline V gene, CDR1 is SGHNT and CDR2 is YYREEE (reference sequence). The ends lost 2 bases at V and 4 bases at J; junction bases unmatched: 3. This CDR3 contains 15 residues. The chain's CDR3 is CASSFSGGAADTQYF. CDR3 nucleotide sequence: TGTGCCAGCAGCTTTAGCGGGGGGGCGGCAGATACGCAGTATTTT.

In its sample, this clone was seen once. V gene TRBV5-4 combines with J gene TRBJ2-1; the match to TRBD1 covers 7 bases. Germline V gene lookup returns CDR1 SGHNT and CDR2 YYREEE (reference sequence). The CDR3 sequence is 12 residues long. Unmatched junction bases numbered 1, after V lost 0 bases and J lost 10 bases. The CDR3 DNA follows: TGTGCCAGCAGCTTGGGAGGGGGCGAGCAGTTCTTC. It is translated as CASSLGGGEQFF. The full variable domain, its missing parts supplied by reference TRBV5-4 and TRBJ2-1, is ETGVTQSPTHLIKTRGQQVTLRCSSQSGHNTVSWYQQALGQGPQFIFQYYREEENGRGNFPPRFSGLQFPNYSSELNVNALELDDSALYLCASSLGGGEQFFGPGTRLTVL.

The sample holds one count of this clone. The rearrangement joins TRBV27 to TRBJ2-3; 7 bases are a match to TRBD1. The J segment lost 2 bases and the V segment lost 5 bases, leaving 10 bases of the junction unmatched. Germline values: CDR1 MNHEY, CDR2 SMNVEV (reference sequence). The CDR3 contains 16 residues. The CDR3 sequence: CASSNRDSANTDTQYF. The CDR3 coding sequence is TGTGCCAGCAGTAACCGGGACAGCGCAAACACAGATACGCAGTATTTT.

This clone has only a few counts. The chain's CDR3 is CATSQIRSPNSPLHF. CDR3 sequence (DNA): TGTGCCACCAGCCAGATCCGCTCGCCTAATTCACCCCTCCACTTT. The chain combines TRBV15 with TRBJ1-6; D unclear. The germline gives CDR1 LNHNV, CDR2 YYDKDF (reference sequence). The CDR3 has 15 amino acids. V lost 5 bases, J lost 6 bases, and 14 bases lay in between.